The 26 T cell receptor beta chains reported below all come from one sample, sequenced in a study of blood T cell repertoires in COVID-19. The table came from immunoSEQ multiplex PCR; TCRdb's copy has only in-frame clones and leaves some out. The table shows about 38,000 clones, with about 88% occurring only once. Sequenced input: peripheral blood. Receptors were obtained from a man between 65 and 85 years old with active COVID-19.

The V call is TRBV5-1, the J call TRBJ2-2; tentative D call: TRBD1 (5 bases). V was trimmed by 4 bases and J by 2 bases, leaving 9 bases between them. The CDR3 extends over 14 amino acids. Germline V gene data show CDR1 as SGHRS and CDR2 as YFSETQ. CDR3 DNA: TGCGCCAGCAGCACCCAGGGTAACACCGGGGAGCTGTTTTTT. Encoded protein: CASSTQGNTGELFF.

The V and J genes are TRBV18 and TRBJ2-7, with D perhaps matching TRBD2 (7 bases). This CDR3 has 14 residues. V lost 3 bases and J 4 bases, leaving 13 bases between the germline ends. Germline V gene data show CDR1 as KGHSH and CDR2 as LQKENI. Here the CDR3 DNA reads TGTGCCAGCTCACCCGGGGGGCAGTTGTACGAGCAGTACTTC. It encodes CASSPGGQLYEQYF.

The CDR3 nucleotides are TGTGCCAGCAGCTTAGGTGGGATTTTAGGGAAGCGGTATACCTACGAGCAGTACTTC. Translating it yields CASSLGGILGKRYTYEQYF. The rearrangement links TRBV7-2 to TRBJ2-7, with a possible D match to TRBD2 (5 bases). Between the trimmed V and J ends, which lost 1 base and 2 bases, there was a span of 24 bases. The CDR3 sequence is 19 residues long. Germline V gene lookup returns CDR1 SGHTA and CDR2 FQGNSA. The whole variable domain, remainder taken from reference TRBV7-2 and TRBJ2-7, is GAGVSQSPSNKVTEKGKDVELRCDPISGHTALYWYRQSLGQGLEFLIYFQGNSAPDKSGLPSDRFSAERTGGSVSTLTIQRTQQEDSAVYLCASSLGGILGKRYTYEQYFGPGTRLTVT.

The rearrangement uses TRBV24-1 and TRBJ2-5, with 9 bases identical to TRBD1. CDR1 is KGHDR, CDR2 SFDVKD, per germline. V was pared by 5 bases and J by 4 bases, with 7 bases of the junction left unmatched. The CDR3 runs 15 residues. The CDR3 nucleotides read TGTGCCACCAGTGTCGGGACAGGGAAAAGAGAGACCCAGTACTTC. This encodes CATSVGTGKRETQYF.

The CDR3 DNA follows: TGTGCCAGCAGCTTAGGGTTCGGGGGCACAGATACGCAGTATTTT. This codes for CASSLGFGGTDTQYF. The V gene is TRBV7-6, the J gene TRBJ2-3; D may be TRBD2 (5 bases). There are 15 residues in the CDR3. V lost 1 base and J 1 base, leaving 9 bases between the germline ends. In germline, CDR1 is SGHVS, CDR2 FNYEAQ. Supplemented by reference TRBV7-6 and TRBJ2-3, the full variable domain reads GAGVSQSPRYKVTKRGQDVALRCDPISGHVSLYWYRQALGQGPEFLTYFNYEAQQDKSGLPNDRFSAERPEGSISTLTIQRTEQRDSAMYRCASSLGFGGTDTQYFGPGTRLTVL.

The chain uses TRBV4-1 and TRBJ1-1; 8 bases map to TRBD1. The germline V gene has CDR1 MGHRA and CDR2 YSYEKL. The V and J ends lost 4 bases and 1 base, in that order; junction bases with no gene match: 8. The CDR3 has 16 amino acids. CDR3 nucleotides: TGCGCCAGCAGCCGCCTAGTCACAGGGGGGAACACTGAAGCTTTCTTT. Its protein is CASSRLVTGGNTEAFF.

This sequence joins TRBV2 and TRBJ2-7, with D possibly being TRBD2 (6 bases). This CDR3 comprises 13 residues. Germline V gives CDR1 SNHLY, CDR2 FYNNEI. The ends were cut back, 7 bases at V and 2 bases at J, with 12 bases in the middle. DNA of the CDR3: TGTGCCAGCATGGGAGGACATACCTACGAGCAGTACTTC. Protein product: CASMGGHTYEQYF.

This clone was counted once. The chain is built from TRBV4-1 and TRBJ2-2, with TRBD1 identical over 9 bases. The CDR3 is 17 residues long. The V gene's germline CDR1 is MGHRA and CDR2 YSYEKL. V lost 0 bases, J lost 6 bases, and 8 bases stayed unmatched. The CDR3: CASSQDLVRQGAGELFF. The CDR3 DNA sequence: TGCGCCAGCAGCCAAGATCTCGTAAGACAGGGGGCCGGGGAGCTGTTTTTT.

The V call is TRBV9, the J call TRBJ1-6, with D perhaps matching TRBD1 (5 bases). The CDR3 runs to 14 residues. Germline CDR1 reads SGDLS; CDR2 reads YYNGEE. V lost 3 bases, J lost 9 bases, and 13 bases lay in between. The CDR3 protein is CASSEGPGRSPLHF. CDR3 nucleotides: TGTGCCAGCAGCGAGGGGCCAGGTCGTTCACCCCTCCACTTT.

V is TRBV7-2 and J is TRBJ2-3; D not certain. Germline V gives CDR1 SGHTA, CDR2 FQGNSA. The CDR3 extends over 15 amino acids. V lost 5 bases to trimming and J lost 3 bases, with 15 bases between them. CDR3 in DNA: TGTGCCAGCAGCGCATCGGTCGTCTCGACAGATACGCAGTATTTT. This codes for CASSASVVSTDTQYF.

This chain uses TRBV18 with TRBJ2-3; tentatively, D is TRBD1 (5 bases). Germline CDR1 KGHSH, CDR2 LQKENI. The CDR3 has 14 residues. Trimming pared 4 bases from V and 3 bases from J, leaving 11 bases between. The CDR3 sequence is CASSRRQGTDTQYF. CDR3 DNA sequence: TGTGCCAGCTCACGAAGGCAGGGTACAGATACGCAGTATTTT. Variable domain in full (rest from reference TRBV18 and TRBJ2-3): NAGVMQNPRHLVRRRGQEARLRCSPMKGHSHVYWYRQLPEEGLKFMVYLQKENIIDESGMPKERFSAEFPKEGPSILRIQQVVRGDSAAYFCASSRRQGTDTQYFGPGTRLTVL.

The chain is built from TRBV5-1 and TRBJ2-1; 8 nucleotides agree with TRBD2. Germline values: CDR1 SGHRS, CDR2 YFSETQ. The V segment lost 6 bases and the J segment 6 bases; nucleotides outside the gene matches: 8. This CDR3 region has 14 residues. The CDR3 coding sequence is TGCGCCAGCAAGACCGGGACTAGTGGCAATGAGCAGTTCTTC. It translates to CASKTGTSGNEQFF.

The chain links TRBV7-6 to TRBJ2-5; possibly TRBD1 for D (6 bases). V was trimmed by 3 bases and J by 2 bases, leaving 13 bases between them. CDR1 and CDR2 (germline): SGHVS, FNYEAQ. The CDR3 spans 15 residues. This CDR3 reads CASSLGARGQETQYF. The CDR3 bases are TGTGCCAGCAGCTTGGGGGCTAGGGGGCAAGAGACCCAGTACTTC. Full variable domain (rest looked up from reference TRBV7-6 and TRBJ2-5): GAGVSQSPRYKVTKRGQDVALRCDPISGHVSLYWYRQALGQGPEFLTYFNYEAQQDKSGLPNDRFSAERPEGSISTLTIQRTEQRDSAMYRCASSLGARGQETQYFGPGTRLLVL.

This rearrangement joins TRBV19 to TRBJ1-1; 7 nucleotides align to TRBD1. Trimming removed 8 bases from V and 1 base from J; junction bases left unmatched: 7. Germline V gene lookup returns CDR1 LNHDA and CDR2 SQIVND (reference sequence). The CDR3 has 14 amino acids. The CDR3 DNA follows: TGTGCCAGTTCTGACAGGGTGCGGAACACTGAAGCTTTCTTT. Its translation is CASSDRVRNTEAFF.

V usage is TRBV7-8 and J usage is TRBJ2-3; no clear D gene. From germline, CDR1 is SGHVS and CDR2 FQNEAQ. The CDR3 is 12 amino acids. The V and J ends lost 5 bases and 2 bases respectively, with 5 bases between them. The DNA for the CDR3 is TGTGCCAGCAGCCCCTACACAGATACGCAGTATTTT. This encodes CASSPYTDTQYF.

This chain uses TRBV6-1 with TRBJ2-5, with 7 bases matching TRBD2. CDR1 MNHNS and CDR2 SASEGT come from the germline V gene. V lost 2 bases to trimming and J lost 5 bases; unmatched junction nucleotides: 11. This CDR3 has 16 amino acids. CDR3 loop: CASSELAVGGVETQYF. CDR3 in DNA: TGTGCCAGCAGTGAATTGGCAGTTGGGGGGGTGGAGACCCAGTACTTC.

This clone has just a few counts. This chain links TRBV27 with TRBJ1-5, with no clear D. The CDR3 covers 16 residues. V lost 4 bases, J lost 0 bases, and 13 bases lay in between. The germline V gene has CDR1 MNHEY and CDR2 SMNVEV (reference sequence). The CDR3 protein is CASSSRVGNSNQPQHF. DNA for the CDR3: TGTGCCAGCAGTTCCCGGGTAGGAAATAGCAATCAGCCCCAGCATTTT.

CDR3 sequence reads: CASSAGGSYNEQFF. In nucleotides, the CDR3 is TGCGCCAGCAGCGCCGGGGGATCCTACAATGAGCAGTTCTTC. The V gene is TRBV5-1, the J gene TRBJ2-1; the D gene is possibly TRBD2 (6 bases). Germline-derived CDR1 and CDR2 are SGHRS and YFSETQ. V shed 4 bases and J shed 1 base, with 9 bases lying between them. The CDR3 is made up of 14 amino acids. Based on the CDR3 plus reference TRBV5-1 and TRBJ2-1, the full variable domain is KAGVTQTPRYLIKTRGQQVTLSCSPISGHRSVSWYQQTPGQGLQFLFEYFSETQRNKGNFPGRFSGRQFSNSRSEMNVSTLELGDSALYLCASSAGGSYNEQFFGPGTRLTVL.

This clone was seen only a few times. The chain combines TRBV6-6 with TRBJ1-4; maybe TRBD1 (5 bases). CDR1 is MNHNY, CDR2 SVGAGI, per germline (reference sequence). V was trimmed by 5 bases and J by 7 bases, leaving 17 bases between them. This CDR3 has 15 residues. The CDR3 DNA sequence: TGTGCCAGCAGTCCCTCAGTGGGCCAGGGTGAAAAACTGTTTTTT. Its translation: CASSPSVGQGEKLFF.

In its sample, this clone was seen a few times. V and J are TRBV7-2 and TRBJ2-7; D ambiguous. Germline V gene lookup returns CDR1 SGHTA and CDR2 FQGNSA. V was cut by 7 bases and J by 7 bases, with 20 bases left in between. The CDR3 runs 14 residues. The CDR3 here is CASNFDRGSSEQYF. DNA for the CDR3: TGTGCCAGCAACTTTGACCGAGGATCGTCGGAGCAGTACTTC.

Written as DNA, the CDR3 is TGTGCCAGCTCACCCTGGGAGCAGGCCAGATACGAGCAGTACTTC. Amino acid sequence: CASSPWEQARYEQYF. The V and J genes are TRBV18 and TRBJ2-7, with TRBD2 as a possible D gene (5 bases). V lost 3 bases, J lost 4 bases, and 16 bases lay in between. The CDR3 runs to 15 residues. CDR1 and CDR2 (germline): KGHSH, LQKENI.

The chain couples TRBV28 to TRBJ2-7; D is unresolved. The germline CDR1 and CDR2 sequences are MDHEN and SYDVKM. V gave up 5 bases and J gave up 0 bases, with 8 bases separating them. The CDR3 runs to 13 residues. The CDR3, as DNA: TGTGCCAGCAGTCCTCGGAGCTCCTACGAGCAGTACTTC. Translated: CASSPRSSYEQYF.

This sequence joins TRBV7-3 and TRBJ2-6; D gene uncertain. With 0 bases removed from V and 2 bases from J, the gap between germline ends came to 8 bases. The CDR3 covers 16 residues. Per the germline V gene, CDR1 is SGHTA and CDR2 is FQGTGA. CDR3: CASSLTGVPGANVLTF. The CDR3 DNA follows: TGTGCCAGCAGCTTAACGGGCGTCCCTGGGGCCAACGTCCTGACTTTC.

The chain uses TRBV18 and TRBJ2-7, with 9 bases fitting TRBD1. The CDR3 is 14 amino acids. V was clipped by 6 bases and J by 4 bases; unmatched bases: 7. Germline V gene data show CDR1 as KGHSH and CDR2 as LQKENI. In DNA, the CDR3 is TGTGCCAGCTCTCATAGACAGGGGGATTACGAGCAGTACTTC. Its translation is CASSHRQGDYEQYF.

CDR3 coding DNA: TGTGCCAGCAGTGATACAGGGGGCAGATTGAAGGCTTTCTTT. Translating gives CASSDTGGRLKAFF. The chain links TRBV25-1 to TRBJ1-1; 9 nucleotides match TRBD1. Germline V gene lookup returns CDR1 MGHDK and CDR2 SYGVNS. Losses at the gene ends were 3 bases for V and 11 bases for J; bases not matched to a gene: 10. CDR3 length equals 14 residues.

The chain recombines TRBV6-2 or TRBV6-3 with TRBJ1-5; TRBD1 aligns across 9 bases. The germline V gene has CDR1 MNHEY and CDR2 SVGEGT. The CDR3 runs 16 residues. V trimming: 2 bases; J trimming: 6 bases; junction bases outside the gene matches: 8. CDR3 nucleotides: TGTGCCAGCAGTTACCAATGGACAGGGGTTCCTCAGCCCCAGCATTTT. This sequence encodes CASSYQWTGVPQPQHF.